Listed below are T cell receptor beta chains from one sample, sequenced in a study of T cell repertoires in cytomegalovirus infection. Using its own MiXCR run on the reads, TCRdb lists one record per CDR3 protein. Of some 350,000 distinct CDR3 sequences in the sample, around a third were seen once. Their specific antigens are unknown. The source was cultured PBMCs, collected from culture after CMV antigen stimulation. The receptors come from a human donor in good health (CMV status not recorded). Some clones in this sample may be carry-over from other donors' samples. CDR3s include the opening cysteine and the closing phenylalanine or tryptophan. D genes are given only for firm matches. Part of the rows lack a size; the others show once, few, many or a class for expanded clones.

cdr3_nt: TGTGCCAGCAGCTTAGTAGTACCCACCTACGAGCAGTACTTC
cdr3_aa: CASSLVVPTYEQYF
clone_size: few
j_call: TRBJ2-7
v_call: TRBV7-8
d_call: -

cdr3_nt: TGTGCCAGCAGTGTAGATCGATCCGGCTACACCTTC
cdr3_aa: CASSVDRSGYTF
clone_size: many
j_call: TRBJ1-2
v_call: TRBV2
d_call: -

cdr3_nt: TGTGCCAGCAGCTCACCCGGGGGACAGATCTTTAGCACAGATACGCAGTATTTT
cdr3_aa: CASSSPGGQIFSTDTQYF
clone_size: few
j_call: TRBJ2-3
v_call: TRBV7-9
d_call: -

cdr3_nt: TGTGCCAGCAGCACCAGGGGCAGTAAAACCTCTGGAAACACCATATATTTT
cdr3_aa: CASSTRGSKTSGNTIYF
clone_size: many
j_call: TRBJ1-3
v_call: TRBV7-2
d_call: -

cdr3_nt: TGTGCCAGCAGTCTCAGGGTGGAACAGCCCCAGCATTTT
cdr3_aa: CASSLRVEQPQHF
clone_size: many
j_call: TRBJ1-5
v_call: TRBV7-2
d_call: -

cdr3_nt: TGTGCCAGCAGCCACCGGGACTACGTTAAATACAATGAGCAGTTCTTC
cdr3_aa: CASSHRDYVKYNEQFF
clone_size: few
j_call: TRBJ2-1
v_call: TRBV7-4
d_call: TRBD2

cdr3_nt: TGTGCCAGCTCGGCTACCGGGGCCAACGTCCTGACTTTC
cdr3_aa: CASSATGANVLTF
clone_size: -
j_call: TRBJ2-6
v_call: TRBV3-1
d_call: -

cdr3_nt: TGTGCCAGCAGCTTACGGGGGCGGGAAGAGACCCAGTACTTC
cdr3_aa: CASSLRGREETQYF
clone_size: -
j_call: TRBJ2-5
v_call: TRBV7-2
d_call: -

cdr3_nt: TGTGCCATCAGTGAGGGGCCCGACTATGGCTACACCTTC
cdr3_aa: CAISEGPDYGYTF
clone_size: -
j_call: TRBJ1-2
v_call: TRBV10-3
d_call: -

cdr3_nt: TGTGCCAGTAGGGGACAGGGAGCTGGAGAGACCCAGTACTTC
cdr3_aa: CASRGQGAGETQYF
clone_size: -
j_call: TRBJ2-5
v_call: TRBV19
d_call: TRBD1

cdr3_nt: TGTGCCAGCAGTTACCCCCAATCCGCCGGCAGGGCTGGAAACACCATATATTTT
cdr3_aa: CASSYPQSAGRAGNTIYF
clone_size: few
j_call: TRBJ1-3
v_call: TRBV6-6
d_call: -

cdr3_nt: TGCGCCAGCAGCCAAGATTTGCGGCCGACCTACAATGAGCAGTTCTTC
cdr3_aa: CASSQDLRPTYNEQFF
clone_size: -
j_call: TRBJ2-1
v_call: TRBV4-1
d_call: -

cdr3_nt: TGTGCCAGCGTAGAACGCAAAAACAATGAGCAGTTCTTC
cdr3_aa: CASVERKNNEQFF
clone_size: medium-sized
j_call: TRBJ2-1
v_call: TRBV6-1
d_call: -

cdr3_nt: TGCAGTGCTAGAGTCCCCATAGGGGGAACCCGGGACATTCAGTACTTC
cdr3_aa: CSARVPIGGTRDIQYF
clone_size: -
j_call: TRBJ2-4
v_call: TRBV20-1
d_call: -

cdr3_nt: TGTGCCAGCAGCTTAGCGGGACAGGGGGTTCTGAACACTGAAGCTTTCTTT
cdr3_aa: CASSLAGQGVLNTEAFF
clone_size: many
j_call: TRBJ1-1
v_call: TRBV7-9
d_call: TRBD1

cdr3_nt: TGTGCCAGCAGCCAAATTAACCCCACCGAGCAGTTCTTC
cdr3_aa: CASSQINPTEQFF
clone_size: -
j_call: TRBJ2-1
v_call: TRBV14
d_call: -

cdr3_nt: TGTGCCAGTAGTATCGGGCAGAGGGGTGAGCAGTTCTTC
cdr3_aa: CASSIGQRGEQFF
clone_size: once
j_call: TRBJ2-1
v_call: TRBV19
d_call: -

cdr3_nt: TGTGCCAGCAGCCTCAATTGGGACAGGGTAGGGGAGACCCAGTACTTC
cdr3_aa: CASSLNWDRVGETQYF
clone_size: few
j_call: TRBJ2-5
v_call: TRBV11-2
d_call: TRBD1

cdr3_nt: TGTGCCAGCAGTCCCCCCCAGGGGGTCTACGAGCAGTACTTC
cdr3_aa: CASSPPQGVYEQYF
clone_size: many
j_call: TRBJ2-7
v_call: TRBV28
d_call: TRBD1

cdr3_nt: TGTGCCAGCAGCTTGGCCGGGACAGGGGGCTACGAGCAGTACTTC
cdr3_aa: CASSLAGTGGYEQYF
clone_size: few
j_call: TRBJ2-7
v_call: TRBV5-4
d_call: TRBD1

cdr3_nt: TGTGCCAGCAGCTTAACGGGGGCGAAGTTATTT
cdr3_aa: CASSLTGAKLF
clone_size: -
j_call: TRBJ1-1
v_call: TRBV7-8
d_call: -

cdr3_nt: TGCAGTGCTAGACCCGGACTAGCGGGAGAGCACGAGCAGTACTTC
cdr3_aa: CSARPGLAGEHEQYF
clone_size: -
j_call: TRBJ2-7
v_call: TRBV20-1
d_call: TRBD2

cdr3_nt: TGTGCCAGCGGGAGAACAGGGCTTGAGACCCAGTACTTC
cdr3_aa: CASGRTGLETQYF
clone_size: -
j_call: TRBJ2-5
v_call: TRBV2
d_call: -

cdr3_nt: TGCAGTGCCGGTCTAGCGGGAGGGTTCAGTGAGCAGTTCTTC
cdr3_aa: CSAGLAGGFSEQFF
clone_size: -
j_call: TRBJ2-1
v_call: TRBV20-1
d_call: TRBD2

cdr3_nt: TGTGCCAGCAGACAAATGGGAGATACGCAGTATTTT
cdr3_aa: CASRQMGDTQYF
clone_size: many
j_call: TRBJ2-3
v_call: TRBV7-6
d_call: -

cdr3_nt: TGTGCCAGCAGCTTATCCTCTAGCCCCTATGGCTACACCTTC
cdr3_aa: CASSLSSSPYGYTF
clone_size: -
j_call: TRBJ1-2
v_call: TRBV5-6
d_call: -

cdr3_nt: TGTGCCAGCAGGAGCCTAGCGGGGACCCCATACAATGAGCAGTTCTTC
cdr3_aa: CASRSLAGTPYNEQFF
clone_size: -
j_call: TRBJ2-1
v_call: TRBV6-2/TRBV6-3
d_call: TRBD2

cdr3_nt: TGCGCCAGCAGCTTGGGGGTAATGGAGACCCAGTACTTC
cdr3_aa: CASSLGVMETQYF
clone_size: few
j_call: TRBJ2-5
v_call: TRBV5-1
d_call: -

cdr3_nt: TGTGCCAGCACCTCTGGTGTCGGCAATGAGCAGTTCTTC
cdr3_aa: CASTSGVGNEQFF
clone_size: many
j_call: TRBJ2-1
v_call: TRBV7-2
d_call: -

cdr3_nt: TGTGCCAGCAGTTTATCCCGGGCAGGAGCTTTCTTT
cdr3_aa: CASSLSRAGAFF
clone_size: few
j_call: TRBJ1-1
v_call: TRBV12-3/TRBV12-4
d_call: -

cdr3_nt: TGTGCCAGCAGCTTACTGGGCTCCAACACTGAAGCTTTCTTT
cdr3_aa: CASSLLGSNTEAFF
clone_size: many
j_call: TRBJ1-1
v_call: TRBV7-2
d_call: -

cdr3_nt: TGTGCCAGCGGACCAATCGTAGGGACTAGCGGGAGCTACGAGCAGTACTTC
cdr3_aa: CASGPIVGTSGSYEQYF
clone_size: -
j_call: TRBJ2-7
v_call: TRBV6-2/TRBV6-3
d_call: TRBD2

cdr3_nt: TGTGCCACCAGCAGGGAGACAGGGATTAAGGAAAAACTGTTTTTT
cdr3_aa: CATSRETGIKEKLFF
clone_size: few
j_call: TRBJ1-4
v_call: TRBV15
d_call: TRBD1

cdr3_nt: TGTGCCAGCAGGCTTCTAGCGGGAGGGCCACATACGCAGTATTTT
cdr3_aa: CASRLLAGGPHTQYF
clone_size: once
j_call: TRBJ2-3
v_call: TRBV6-4
d_call: TRBD2

cdr3_nt: TGCAGTGCTAGAGACTGGAGGAGGCTGGATGGCTACACCTTC
cdr3_aa: CSARDWRRLDGYTF
clone_size: few
j_call: TRBJ1-2
v_call: TRBV20-1
d_call: -

cdr3_nt: TGTGCCAGCAGCCGTTCGACCGGGACAGGCCCCTACAATGAGCAGTTCTTC
cdr3_aa: CASSRSTGTGPYNEQFF
clone_size: -
j_call: TRBJ2-1
v_call: TRBV5-5
d_call: TRBD1

cdr3_nt: TGTGCCAGCAGCCCAGACGGGAGGGCCGTTGAGCAGTTCTTC
cdr3_aa: CASSPDGRAVEQFF
clone_size: -
j_call: TRBJ2-1
v_call: TRBV7-9
d_call: TRBD2

cdr3_nt: TGTGCCAGCAGTTATGGGGGTGGCACTGAAGCTTTCTTT
cdr3_aa: CASSYGGGTEAFF
clone_size: -
j_call: TRBJ1-1
v_call: TRBV6-5
d_call: -

cdr3_nt: TGTGCCAGCAGCCGCGTAGGTGAGCAGTTCTTC
cdr3_aa: CASSRVGEQFF
clone_size: -
j_call: TRBJ2-1
v_call: TRBV7-2
d_call: -

cdr3_nt: TGTGCCAGCTTACTACAGGGGAACTATGGCTACACCTTC
cdr3_aa: CASLLQGNYGYTF
clone_size: -
j_call: TRBJ1-2
v_call: TRBV28
d_call: TRBD1

cdr3_nt: TGTGCCAGCAGACCCAGGACACTGTACCAAGAGACCCAGTACTTC
cdr3_aa: CASRPRTLYQETQYF
clone_size: many
j_call: TRBJ2-5
v_call: TRBV6-1
d_call: -

cdr3_nt: TGTGCCAGCAGTTACTCCGCGGGATCCGGAACTGAAGCTTTCTTT
cdr3_aa: CASSYSAGSGTEAFF
clone_size: -
j_call: TRBJ1-1
v_call: TRBV6-5
d_call: -

cdr3_nt: TGTGCCATCAGTGAGGGGGGACCGAACACTGAAGCTTTCTTT
cdr3_aa: CAISEGGPNTEAFF
clone_size: few
j_call: TRBJ1-1
v_call: TRBV10-3
d_call: -

cdr3_nt: TGTGCCAGCAGCTTGTTCCGACAGGGGTCGGGCGGAAACACCATATATTTT
cdr3_aa: CASSLFRQGSGGNTIYF
clone_size: -
j_call: TRBJ1-3
v_call: TRBV11-2
d_call: TRBD1

cdr3_nt: TGTGCCAGCAGCTTAGAGCGGGAGGGGGCGACCCAGTACTTC
cdr3_aa: CASSLEREGATQYF
clone_size: -
j_call: TRBJ2-5
v_call: TRBV7-6
d_call: TRBD2

cdr3_nt: TGCAGCGTTATGACAGGGAAAATAATTGGTAGTACTGGGGCCAACGTCCTGACTTTC
cdr3_aa: CSVMTGKIIGSTGANVLTF
clone_size: once
j_call: TRBJ2-6
v_call: TRBV29-1
d_call: TRBD1

cdr3_nt: TGTGCCAGCAGGTTACAGGGACGAGAAGCTTTCTTT
cdr3_aa: CASRLQGREAFF
clone_size: -
j_call: TRBJ1-1
v_call: TRBV28
d_call: -

cdr3_nt: TGTGCCAGCGGTGACCAGGGGCACGGGTATTCACCCCTCCACTTT
cdr3_aa: CASGDQGHGYSPLHF
clone_size: -
j_call: TRBJ1-6
v_call: TRBV28
d_call: -

cdr3_nt: TGTGCCAGTAGTATTAGGACAGGGAGCACTGAAGCTTTCTTT
cdr3_aa: CASSIRTGSTEAFF
clone_size: -
j_call: TRBJ1-1
v_call: TRBV19
d_call: TRBD1

cdr3_nt: TGTGCCAGCAGCTTAGGGAGCGGGATGGATGAGCAGTTCTTC
cdr3_aa: CASSLGSGMDEQFF
clone_size: few
j_call: TRBJ2-1
v_call: TRBV11-2
d_call: TRBD2

cdr3_nt: TGTGCCAGCCGATACAGGGTCGCCGGGGAGCTGTTTTTT
cdr3_aa: CASRYRVAGELFF
clone_size: -
j_call: TRBJ2-2
v_call: TRBV7-6
d_call: -